These 32 T cell receptor beta chains share one sample of origin, sequenced in a study of cytomegalovirus exposure and HLA in healthy donors. The PCR employed 60 Vbeta primers together with 13 Jbeta primers. The table came from immunoSEQ multiplex PCR; TCRdb's copy has only in-frame clones and leaves some out. Of tens of thousands of clones detected, around 70% appear once; the ten largest clones hold roughly 19%. The sequenced sample consisted of PBMCs. These receptors all come from a woman in her fifties or sixties in good health and CMV-seropositive.

This chain joins TRBV6-5 and TRBJ1-1; perhaps TRBD1 as D (5 bases). V was shortened by 4 bases and J by 1 base, with 10 bases between the two germline ends. The germline V gene has CDR1 MNHEY and CDR2 SVGAGI. The length of the CDR3 is 14 residues. The chain's CDR3 is CASSLRQPNTEAFF. DNA of the CDR3: TGTGCCAGCAGTTTACGACAGCCGAACACTGAAGCTTTCTTT.

This sequence joins TRBV30 and TRBJ1-2; no clear D gene. The germline CDR1 and CDR2 sequences are GTSNPN and SVGIG (reference sequence). V was trimmed by 4 bases and J by 8 bases, leaving 11 bases between them. CDR3 length equals 11 residues. CDR3 coding DNA: TGTGCCTGGATAGTACGAGAGGGCTACACCTTC. This gives the protein CAWIVREGYTF.

The V and J genes are TRBV9 and TRBJ1-3; the D gene is possibly TRBD1 (6 bases). Between the trimmed V and J ends, which lost 0 bases and 8 bases, there was a span of 9 bases. In germline, CDR1 is SGDLS, CDR2 YYNGEE. The CDR3 contains 13 residues. The CDR3 loop reads CASSVEGGYTIYF. CDR3 DNA: TGTGCCAGCAGCGTAGAAGGGGGTTACACCATATATTTT.

The rearrangement links TRBV19 to TRBJ2-7, with D perhaps TRBD1 (6 bases). CDR3 size: 14 residues. Per the germline V gene, CDR1 is LNHDA and CDR2 is SQIVND (reference sequence). V lost 10 bases and J lost 4, with 20 bases in between. The CDR3 here is CATLDRTKSYEQYF. The CDR3 bases are TGTGCCACGTTAGACAGGACGAAGAGTTACGAGCAGTACTTC.

This clone occurred a few times. V gene TRBV5-4 combines with J gene TRBJ1-2; TRBD1 aligns across 8 bases. CDR1 is SGHNT and CDR2 is YYREEE in the germline V gene (reference sequence). This CDR3 contains 14 residues. J gave up 6 bases and V 5 bases, and 9 bases lay outside the gene matches. The CDR3 region is CASRHGQGENGYTF. The CDR3 DNA reads as TGTGCCAGCAGGCATGGACAGGGCGAAAATGGCTACACCTTC.

The genes are TRBV4-3 and TRBJ1-6, with D unclear. V lost 0 bases and J 5 bases, leaving 11 bases between the germline ends. This CDR3 contains 16 residues. Germline loops: CDR1 LGHNA, CDR2 YSLEER. CDR3 DNA sequence: TGCGCCAGCAGCCAAGATGCGAGGGTGGATAATTCACCCCTCCACTTT. Translation gives CASSQDARVDNSPLHF.

This clone turned up a few times. This chain links TRBV9 with TRBJ1-6; 8 bases map to TRBD1. CDR1 and CDR2 (germline): SGDLS, YYNGEE. This CDR3 is built from 15 residues. With 0 bases clipped from V and 7 bases from J, the junction kept 3 bases outside the gene matches. As DNA, the CDR3 is TGTGCCAGCAGCGTAGGATGGGACAGGAATTCACCCCTCCACTTT. This codes for CASSVGWDRNSPLHF. Drawing the rest from reference TRBV9 and TRBJ1-6, the complete variable domain is DSGVTQTPKHLITATGQRVTLRCSPRSGDLSVYWYQQSLDQGLQFLIQYYNGEERAKGNILERFSAQQFPDLHSELNLSSLELGDSALYFCASSVGWDRNSPLHFGNGTRLTVT.

The rearrangement links TRBV15 to TRBJ2-1; maybe TRBD2 (6 bases). CDR3 length equals 18 residues. Germline CDR1 LNHNV, CDR2 YYDKDF (reference sequence). The germline V and J ends were trimmed by 4 bases and 3 bases, with 22 bases remaining between them. The CDR3 loop is CATSMRGGRKIIYNEQFF. The CDR3 nucleotides are TGTGCCACCAGCATGCGGGGAGGCAGAAAGATAATCTACAATGAGCAGTTCTTC.

V is TRBV5-4 and J is TRBJ2-7; D is perhaps TRBD1 (6 bases). Germline CDR1 reads SGHNT; CDR2 reads YYREEE (reference sequence). The CDR3 runs to 15 residues. V lost 2 bases to trimming and J lost 0 bases, with 12 bases between them. The CDR3 DNA reads TGTGCCAGCAGCTTCCAGGGGTCGGCCTCCTACGAGCAGTACTTC. It yields the protein CASSFQGSASYEQYF.

The CDR3 reads CASSQGDRGYEQYF. CDR3 sequence (DNA): TGCGCCAGCAGCCAAGGGGACAGAGGATACGAGCAGTACTTC. This chain connects TRBV4-1 to TRBJ2-7; TRBD1 aligns across 7 bases. The CDR3 totals 14 residues. The germline CDR1 and CDR2 sequences are MGHRA and YSYEKL. V shed 1 base and J 4 bases; nucleotides not matched to a gene: 4.

The chain employs TRBV2 and TRBJ2-5; D gene uncertain. Germline V lookup: CDR1 SNHLY, CDR2 FYNNEI. Trimming took 6 bases from V and 1 from J, leaving 9 bases between them. The CDR3 loop spans 13 amino acids. CDR3 in DNA: TGTGCCAGCAGCATTCGGGTCCAAGAGACCCAGTACTTC. This gives the protein CASSIRVQETQYF.

Remarks on this clone: In the same sample, other DNA sequences code for this CDR3. The V and J genes are TRBV5-8 and TRBJ1-1; 8 nucleotides line up with TRBD1. CDR3 length: 16 residues. J was trimmed by 1 base and V by 0 bases; bases with no gene match: 5. Germline-derived CDR1 and CDR2 are SGHTS and YDEGEE. The CDR3 reads CASSLEQGVGNTEAFF. The CDR3 bases are TGTGCCAGCAGCTTGGAACAGGGGGTGGGGAACACTGAAGCTTTCTTT.

The rearrangement uses TRBV6-6 and TRBJ2-1; D may be TRBD2 (5 bases). The CDR3 length is 15 residues. Germline-derived CDR1 and CDR2 are MNHNY and SVGAGI (reference sequence). The ends were cut back, 4 bases at V and 0 bases at J, with 10 bases in the middle. CDR3 DNA: TGTGCCAGCAGTTTGAGCGGTGGCTCCTACAATGAGCAGTTCTTC. Protein product: CASSLSGGSYNEQFF.

This clone appeared a few times. V gene TRBV2 combines with J gene TRBJ2-2, with TRBD1 as a possible D gene (6 bases). The CDR3 sequence is 12 residues long. Germline CDR1 SNHLY, CDR2 FYNNEI. Trimming stripped 8 bases from V and 6 bases from J, with 10 bases between. DNA for the CDR3: TGTGCCAGCCGGGACACCCCCGGGGAGCTGTTTTTT. Its translation: CASRDTPGELFF.

CDR3 protein: CASSPLLIMNTEAFF. The CDR3 coding sequence is TGTGCCAGCTCACCCCTACTGATCATGAACACTGAAGCTTTCTTT. The chain uses TRBV18 and TRBJ1-1; D gene ambiguous. Germline CDR1 reads KGHSH; CDR2 reads LQKENI. Trimming removed 3 bases from V and 0 bases from J, with 11 bases in between. The CDR3 has 15 residues.

This clone was seen a few times. With only one base between it and a far larger clone, this is likely a read error. This sequence joins TRBV13 and TRBJ1-1, with 7 bases lining up with TRBD1. V was clipped by 3 bases and J by 5 bases; unmatched bases: 6. The CDR3 is 14 amino acids. Germline CDR1 PRHDT, CDR2 FYEKMQ (reference sequence). The CDR3 DNA reads TGTGCCAGCAGCTTGCAGGGGGAGCGGACTGAAGCTTTCTTT. Translated, it gives CASSLQGERTEAFF.

In its sample, this clone was seen a few times. The rearrangement joins TRBV9 to TRBJ2-4; D might be TRBD2 (7 bases). Germline loops: CDR1 SGDLS, CDR2 YYNGEE. Trimming took off 0 bases at V and 0 bases at J, with 10 bases between the two ends. This CDR3 has 16 residues. The CDR3 nucleotides are TGTGCCAGCAGCGTAGGCGGGGGACAAGCCAAAAACATTCAGTACTTC. It encodes CASSVGGGQAKNIQYF.

V gene TRBV4-3 combines with J gene TRBJ1-4; TRBD1 is a possible D gene (5 bases). Per the germline V gene, CDR1 is LGHNA and CDR2 is YSLEER. There are 15 residues in the CDR3. Trimming stripped 0 bases from V and 8 bases from J, with 13 bases between. CDR3 loop: CASSQDGTGEEKLFF. CDR3 DNA: TGCGCCAGCAGCCAAGACGGGACGGGAGAGGAAAAACTGTTTTTT.

Here the CDR3 reads CASSLTTPYEETQYF. The CDR3, as DNA: TGTGCCAGCAGTTTAACGACTCCTTACGAGGAGACCCAGTACTTC. V is TRBV27 and J is TRBJ2-5, with D uncertain. Germline loops: CDR1 MNHEY, CDR2 SMNVEV (reference sequence). The V end was cut by 2 bases, the J end by 5 bases, with 15 bases between. The CDR3 is 15 amino acids.

The rearrangement uses TRBV7-6 and TRBJ1-1; a possible D gene is TRBD1 (5 bases). The V end was cut by 5 bases, the J end by 4 bases, with 8 bases between. Germline-derived CDR1 and CDR2 are SGHVS and FNYEAQ. This CDR3 is built from 12 residues. The CDR3 is CASSGGVTEAFF. The CDR3 DNA reads as TGTGCCAGCAGCGGGGGGGTCACTGAAGCTTTCTTT.

The chain combines TRBV6-5 with TRBJ1-1; 7 positions match TRBD1. V trimming: 2 bases; J trimming: 5 bases; junction bases outside the gene matches: 8. Per germline, CDR1 MNHEY and CDR2 SVGAGI. The CDR3 is 15 residues long. CDR3 DNA sequence: TGTGCCAGCAGTTACGGGACAGTGGTACGGACTGAAGCTTTCTTT. This sequence encodes CASSYGTVVRTEAFF.

The CDR3 loop is CASSFGGNEQFF. The CDR3, as DNA: TGTGCCAGCAGCTTCGGGGGGAATGAGCAGTTCTTC. The rearrangement joins TRBV5-6 to TRBJ2-1; 7 bases map to TRBD2. With V trimmed by 2 bases and J by 7 bases, 0 bases remained unmatched. The CDR3 has 12 amino acids. Germline V gene lookup returns CDR1 SGHDT and CDR2 YYEEEE.

This clone was detected only once. This chain's CDR3 is CASSSPQGRGVPNTEAFF. The DNA of the CDR3 is TGTGCCAGCAGCTCTCCTCAGGGGAGGGGGGTTCCGAACACTGAAGCTTTCTTT. The chain employs TRBV5-5 and TRBJ1-1; D might be TRBD1 (6 bases). Looked up from germline, CDR1 is SGHKS and CDR2 is YYEKEE (reference sequence). Trimming took off 3 bases at V and 1 base at J, with 22 bases between the two ends. This CDR3 spans 18 amino acids.

The chain links TRBV5-6 to TRBJ1-4; 7 positions agree with TRBD1. The CDR3 runs 14 residues. The V segment lost 0 bases and the J segment 6 bases; nucleotides outside the gene matches: 2. CDR1 is SGHDT and CDR2 is YYEEEE in the germline V gene. The CDR3 nucleotides are TGTGCCAGCAGCTTGGGACAGGGAGATGAAAAACTGTTTTTT. This sequence encodes CASSLGQGDEKLFF. The whole variable domain, filled in from reference TRBV5-6 and TRBJ1-4, reads DAGVTQSPTHLIKTRGQQVTLRCSPKSGHDTVSWYQQALGQGPQFIFQYYEEEERQRGNFPDRFSGHQFPNYSSELNVNALLLGDSALYLCASSLGQGDEKLFFGSGTQLSVL.

The chain recombines TRBV9 with TRBJ2-2, with D possibly TRBD2 on 5 matching bases. CDR1 and CDR2 from the germline V gene are SGDLS and YYNGEE. V was shortened by 3 bases and J by 6 bases, with 15 bases between the two germline ends. The CDR3 extends over 15 amino acids. Here the CDR3 DNA reads TGTGCCAGCAGCGGAGGGCGGGCGGGTGCCGGGGAGCTGTTTTTT. This codes for CASSGGRAGAGELFF.

This clone turned up a few times. The rearrangement uses TRBV4-3 and TRBJ1-2; no clear D gene. The CDR3 runs 15 residues. Trimming stripped 0 bases from V and 0 bases from J, with 8 bases between. The V gene's germline CDR1 is LGHNA and CDR2 YSLEER. The CDR3 region has the DNA TGCGCCAGCAGCCAAGAGGGCCCTGCTAACTATGGCTACACCTTC. Its translation: CASSQEGPANYGYTF.

V and J are TRBV6-5 and TRBJ1-6, with D uncertain. Trimming pared 7 bases from V and 0 bases from J, leaving 10 bases between. The CDR3 runs 15 residues. The germline gives CDR1 MNHEY, CDR2 SVGAGI. The CDR3 spells CASTPGGSYNSPLHF. Written as DNA, the CDR3 is TGTGCCAGCACTCCAGGAGGCTCCTATAATTCACCCCTCCACTTT.

This clone occurred once. The V and J genes are TRBV12-5 and TRBJ1-1; unclear D gene. CDR1 is LGHNT, CDR2 FRNRAP, per germline. V gave up 7 bases and J gave up 5 bases, with 14 bases separating them. CDR3 length: 13 residues. CDR3 in DNA: TGTGCTAGTGCCCTTGAGGCGCGGACTGAAGCTTTCTTT. It codes for CASALEARTEAFF.

V is TRBV7-2 and J is TRBJ2-2; tentative D call: TRBD1 (6 bases). The ends were cut back, 1 base at V and 13 bases at J, with 25 bases in the middle. This CDR3 region has 17 residues. Germline assignment: CDR1 SGHTA and CDR2 FQGNSA. Here the CDR3 reads CASSLVLGQKGRSSLFF. Here the CDR3 DNA reads TGTGCCAGCAGCTTAGTTCTCGGACAGAAGGGGCGGAGTTCGCTGTTTTTT.

This chain connects TRBV6-5 to TRBJ2-7; 10 nucleotides agree with TRBD2. This CDR3 region has 16 residues. The germline CDR1 and CDR2 sequences are MNHEY and SVGAGI. Trimming at V came to 3 bases and at J to 2 bases, leaving 7 bases not matched to a gene. CDR3 residues: CASSYIKRGGTYEQYF. The CDR3 nucleotides are TGTGCCAGCAGTTATATTAAGCGGGGGGGTACCTACGAGCAGTACTTC.

The V gene is TRBV5-1, the J gene TRBJ1-6, with 10 bases aligning to TRBD1. V lost 2 bases and J lost 4; bases outside the gene matches: 3. Germline CDR1 is SGHRS and CDR2 is YFSETQ. CDR3 length: 16 residues. CDR3 coding DNA: TGCGCCAGCAGCTTTGGGACAGGGGAGTATAATTCACCCCTCCACTTT. Its protein product is CASSFGTGEYNSPLHF.

The CDR3 DNA reads as TGCGCCAGCAGCTTGGCTCTAGCGGGGGGACTAGAGACCCAGTACTTC. Protein: CASSLALAGGLETQYF. The genes are TRBV5-1 and TRBJ2-5, with TRBD2 identical over 11 bases. The CDR3 sequence is 16 residues long. Germline V gives CDR1 SGHRS, CDR2 YFSETQ. V dropped 0 bases and J dropped 4; count of bases not matched to a gene: 5. Complete variable domain (other parts from reference TRBV5-1 and TRBJ2-5): KAGVTQTPRYLIKTRGQQVTLSCSPISGHRSVSWYQQTPGQGLQFLFEYFSETQRNKGNFPGRFSGRQFSNSRSEMNVSTLELGDSALYLCASSLALAGGLETQYFGPGTRLLVL.